One sample yielded the 8 T cell receptor beta chains listed below, sequenced in a study of T cells in Graves' hyperthyroidism and ophthalmopathy. Amplification yielded TCR beta CDR3 regions, with RNA transcripts as the source. The primer set for the first-round RT-PCR of the TCR CDR3 was HTBI. MiXCR, run by TCRdb on the multiplex PCR reads, gives a single entry per CDR3 protein. Seen here are more than 45,000 distinct CDR3 sequences, roughly 49% observed once, and the top ten hold around an eighth. The source material was blood. The source is a woman aged 25 to 45 with Graves' ophthalmopathy.

The sample holds many counts of this clonotype. The chain couples TRBV5-1 to TRBJ2-3, with a possible D match to TRBD2 (6 bases). CDR1 is SGHRS and CDR2 is YFSETQ in the germline V gene. The CDR3 sequence is 14 residues long. The ends were cut back, 0 bases at V and 3 bases at J, with 8 bases in the middle. The CDR3 here is CASSLAGVTDTQYF. DNA for the CDR3: TGCGCCAGCAGCTTGGCGGGAGTGACAGATACGCAGTATTTT.

V and J are TRBV5-5 and TRBJ2-7, with a tentative D call TRBD1 (6 bases). The CDR3 spans 14 residues. The germline gives CDR1 SGHKS, CDR2 YYEKEE (reference sequence). In DNA form, the CDR3 reads TGCGCCAGTAGAAAGCGAGGACAGCCCTACGAGCAGTACGTC. Protein: CASRKRGQPYEQYV.

Note on this clonotype: Relative to the germline gene, one junction end is altered; a read error may explain this. The V gene is TRBV12-3 or TRBV12-4, the J gene TRBJ2-2; weak D call: TRBD2 (6 bases). The CDR3 contains 13 residues. The CDR3 region is CASGLWRDGELFF. DNA for the CDR3: TGTGCCAGCGGTTTGTGGAGGGACGGGGAGCTGTTTTTT.

Remarks on this clonotype: The conserved phenylalanine or tryptophan is not found at the CDR3 terminus, so this likely reflects a read error. The chain combines TRBV6-6 with TRBJ1-2; D is possibly TRBD1 (5 bases). The V end was cut by 8 bases, the J end by 2 bases, with 18 bases between. Germline CDR1 reads MNHNY; CDR2 reads SVGAGI (reference sequence). The CDR3 length is 15 residues. CDR3 amino acids: CASGPLTRGNYGYTV. CDR3 in DNA: TGTGCCAGCGGGCCCCTGACACGGGGGAACTATGGCTACACCGTC.

The chain has TRBV7-2 and TRBJ2-2, with D hard to call. Trimming cost V 5 bases and J 5 bases, with 15 bases left between them. Per the germline V gene, CDR1 is SGHTA and CDR2 is FQGNSA. The CDR3 covers 15 residues. CDR3 sequence (DNA): TGTGCCAGCAGCCAAGTTGAGACAAGGACCGGGGAGCTGTTTTTT. This codes for CASSQVETRTGELFF.

The table lists this clonotype with many counts. The V and J genes are TRBV13 and TRBJ1-2; D is unclear. The CDR3 has 15 residues. Germline V CDR1 and CDR2: PRHDT, FYEKMQ (reference sequence). V lost 1 base, J lost 6 bases, and 15 bases lay in between. CDR3 in amino acids: CASSLAAKKWDGYTF. For the CDR3, the DNA is TGTGCCAGCAGCTTAGCGGCGAAAAAGTGGGATGGCTACACCTTC.

Remarks on this clonotype: A read error may account for a junction end that differs from germline. The V call is TRBV7-3, the J call TRBJ1-2; TRBD1 matches 10 bases. Germline values: CDR1 SGHTA, CDR2 FQGTGA. The CDR3 sequence is 14 residues long. CDR3 region: CAGSLGTGVGGYTF. The CDR3 coding sequence is TGTGCCGGCAGCTTAGGGACAGGGGTTGGTGGCTACACCTTC. Full variable domain (remainder filled in from reference TRBV7-3 and TRBJ1-2): GAGVSQTPSNKVTEKGKYVELRCDPISGHTALYWYRQSLGQGPEFLIYFQGTGAADDSGLPNDRFFAVRPEGSVSTLKIQRTERGDSAVYLCAGSLGTGVGGYTFGSGTRLTVV.

Concerning this clonotype: At one of its ends the junction is not consistent with the germline gene, which may arise from a read error. The V and J genes are TRBV7-3 and TRBJ1-2; D gene ambiguous. This CDR3 spans 13 amino acids. Germline V gene sequence: CDR1 SGHTA, CDR2 FQGTGA. CDR3 nucleotides: TGCGCCAGCAGCCAAGACCCTTCCCGGGACTACACCTTC. It encodes CASSQDPSRDYTF.